The T cell receptor beta chain described here comes from a study of T cells in Graves' hyperthyroidism and ophthalmopathy (dated by TCRdb to between 2019 and 2020). As for the study more broadly: Peripheral blood samples were taken at the time of initial diagnosis, prior to any treatment. A discovery cohort of about a hundred patients, about 40 with Graves' ophthalmopathy and approximately 57 with stable Graves' hyperthyroidism, was used to find distinguishing TCR V-J signatures. Prospective prediction of ophthalmopathy was tested in an independent validation cohort consisting of fewer than 20 hyperthyroidism patients and more than 15 patients who later progressed to ophthalmopathy. The 95 to 100 discovery patients were randomly divided into training and test sets at a 7:3 ratio. In about six Graves' hyperthyroidism patients, the study also compared T-cell repertoires from thyroid tissue with T-cell repertoires from blood. After sampling, hyperthyroidism patients received methimazole starting at 30 mg daily, and ophthalmopathy patients received high-dose intravenous methylprednisolone. TCR Vbeta CDR3 sequencing of fewer than 150 peripheral blood samples (about 45 ophthalmopathy, 75 hyperthyroidism and some 17 progressor patients) is reported in the paper. What the study reported, not specific to this receptor: No statistical method was used to set the sample size in advance, and investigators knew the group allocation. Ophthalmopathy was separated from stable hyperthyroidism by a 13 V-J signature model, with just over 85% sensitivity and approximately 84% specificity obtained in cross-validation and 80%/75% obtained in testing. In validation, progression to ophthalmopathy was predicted by the model with roughly 69% sensitivity and 72% to 85% specificity, a median of approximately 6.5 months before onset. Most expanded thyroid clonotypes (frequency above 0.001) were also detected in blood, a finding suggesting that blood repertoires may reflect thyroid immune responses.

Stable Graves' hyperthyroidism was defined as no progression to ophthalmopathy during 18 months of follow-up. Hyperthyroidism patients were aged 18 to 65 years and newly diagnosed, with disease duration of less than 2 months. Exclusion was applied to patients with uncontrolled infections, other autoimmune diseases, pregnancy or lactation. Diagnoses relied on clinical symptoms, serum thyroxine and TRAb, thyroid ultrasound and orbital computed tomography. PBMCs were separated from under 12 ml of fresh peripheral blood using Ficoll-Paque density gradient centrifugation. Total RNA was extracted with Trizol reagent, and quality was checked on an Agilent 2100 Bioanalyzer. This clonotype was counted ten times or more. Its antigen has not been determined. Per-base quality was not reported, and no clone a single base away is much larger than it. Relative to germline, V is 5 bases shorter and J is 3 bases shorter, with 8 bases between their ends. The CDR3 has 11 amino acids, counting the end cysteine and phenylalanine. The retained sequence is limited to the CDR3, 33 bases, with the frame set at the first base. Sequences GTSNPN (CDR1) and SVGIG (CDR2) are obtained from the germline V gene (reference sequence).

The TCR beta CDR3 regions were amplified from the RNA transcripts. A first-round RT-PCR of the TCR CDR3 used the HTBI primer set with the Qiagen OneStep RT-PCR kit. Libraries were constructed in a second round of multiplex PCR, after which size selection and purification were performed. Paired-end sequencing of the libraries was performed with 100 bp reads on an Illumina HiSeq2000. In the source study's methods: SOAPnuke was used to process the raw data, with reads discarded if the reads contained adapters or uncalled bases, had a mean Phred below 15, or lacked an exact constant-primer or identifier match. COPE v1.2.5 was used to merge the high-quality paired reads, and each unique nucleotide sequence was defined as a clonotype. Clonotypes were aligned to IMGT TRBV, TRBD and TRBJ reference segments using MiTCR v1.1. The analysis was restricted to V-J combinations with a frequency above 0.0001, which together covered just over 99% of the repertoires. A TCS score was defined as the ratio of F50 (clonal expansion) to E x V (chaos), with BLOSUM62-based TCRdist applied between CDR3 peptides within each V-J. Welch's t-statistics and random forest reduced roughly 530 V-J features to roughly 13, which were used in a naive Bayes classifier (R e1071). Clones were called with MiXCR by TCRdb after fastp trimmed the public reads at Q25, and only in-frame beta chains were retained. CDR3 protein duplicates are merged, each entry listing the most common genes and DNA. TCRdb's processing, not the authors' own work, is the source of the V and J calls. The sample records hundreds of thousands of distinct CDR3 sequences, around 13% of which are singletons. The ten largest clones take up 9.5% to 13% of the sample.

The origin of this receptor is a woman aged 18-30 years with Graves' hyperthyroidism. The rearranged segments are TRBV30 and TRBJ2-7, with the D segment identity uncertain. The sample was blood. The CDR3 region: CAWGRIYEQYF. The sequence in DNA is TGTGCCTGGGGCAGAATCTACGAGCAGTACTTC. The full variable domain, completed from the reference TRBV30 and TRBJ2-7 proteins outside the CDR3, reads SQTIHQWPATLVQPVGSPLSLECTVEGTSNPNLYWYRQAAGRGLQLLFYSVGIGQISSEVPQNLSASRPQDRQFILSSKKLLLSDSGFYLCAWGRIYEQYFGPGTRLTVT.